This passage covers 19 T cell receptor beta chains from one sample sequenced in a study of coeliac disease. Data came from immunoSEQ multiplex PCR; TCRdb stores just in-frame clones and leaves some out. The sample yields 3,000 or so clones, about 71% seen once. Sample: intraepithelial lymphocytes from the gut. The receptors stem from a man aged 18 to 29 with celiac disease on a gluten-free diet.

The J gene is TRBJ1-1, the V gene TRBV2, with D perhaps TRBD1 (6 bases). This CDR3 is built from 13 residues. Germline CDR1 reads SNHLY; CDR2 reads FYNNEI. The V gene lost 6 bases and the J gene lost 2 bases, with 10 bases spanning the gap. The CDR3 spells CASRGTSNTEAFF. The CDR3 nucleotides are TGTGCCAGCAGGGGGACATCCAACACTGAAGCTTTCTTT.

The V gene is TRBV7-2, the J gene TRBJ1-1; possible D gene TRBD1, 5 bases. This CDR3 has 14 amino acids. V was cut by 4 bases and J by 1 base, with 10 bases left in between. Germline CDR1 is SGHTA and CDR2 is FQGNSA. The CDR3 DNA sequence: TGTGCCAGCAGCTCCGGGGGGGGGAACACTGAAGCTTTCTTT. The encoded protein is CASSSGGGNTEAFF.

The CDR3 DNA follows: TGTGCCAGCAGCCGCTCTAGCTCCTATAATTCACCCCTCCACTTT. Its protein product is CASSRSSSYNSPLHF. The genes are TRBV11-2 and TRBJ1-6; no definite D call. Trimming left V 5 bases short and J 0 bases short, with 8 bases between. The germline V gene has CDR1 SGHAT and CDR2 FQNNGV. This CDR3 comprises 15 residues.

This chain connects TRBV14 to TRBJ2-2, with D tentatively TRBD2 (6 bases). The CDR3 has 13 residues. Trimming cost V 2 bases and J 8 bases, with 9 bases left between them. Germline V gene lookup returns CDR1 SGHDN and CDR2 FVKESK. The CDR3 here is CASSQYREGELFF. As DNA, the CDR3 is TGTGCCAGCAGCCAATACCGGGAGGGGGAGCTGTTTTTT. Variable domain in full (rest from reference TRBV14 and TRBJ2-2): EAGVTQFPSHSVIEKGQTVTLRCDPISGHDNLYWYRRVMGKEIKFLLHFVKESKQDESGMPNNRFLAERTGGTYSTLKVQPAELEDSGVYFCASSQYREGELFFGEGSRLTVL.

The rearrangement links TRBV28 to TRBJ2-3; D is unresolved. The CDR3 length is 14 residues. V was trimmed by 1 base and J by 6 bases, leaving 11 bases between them. The germline V gene encodes CDR1 MDHEN and CDR2 SYDVKM. The DNA of the CDR3 is TGTGCCAGCAGTTTATTGTCACTCCTTGATACGCAGTATTTT. Translation: CASSLLSLLDTQYF.

CDR3 coding DNA: TGTGCCAGCAGCTTACAATCCGCGCAGGGCACAGATACGCAGTATTTT. It is translated as CASSLQSAQGTDTQYF. The rearrangement links TRBV7-9 to TRBJ2-3; the D is unclear. Deletions cut 2 bases from V and 1 base from J, with 13 bases between. This CDR3 is 16 amino acids long. The germline gives CDR1 SEHNR, CDR2 FQNEAQ (reference sequence).

This clone was counted a few times. Written as DNA, the CDR3 is TGTGCCAGCAGTGAAGGGGCAGGGAATTCACCCCTCCACTTT. This gives the protein CASSEGAGNSPLHF. The chain employs TRBV6-1 and TRBJ1-6, with a tentative D call TRBD1 (5 bases). CDR1 and CDR2 from the germline V gene are MNHNS and SASEGT. The CDR3 has 14 residues. V was trimmed by 1 base and J by 7 bases, leaving 8 bases between them.

V and J are TRBV5-1 and TRBJ2-7, with 9 bases that match TRBD2. The CDR3 runs to 16 residues. From germline, CDR1 is SGHRS and CDR2 YFSETQ. Unmatched junction bases numbered 10, after V lost 4 bases and J lost 2 bases. The CDR3 protein is CASSQNSGGPPYEQYF. DNA of the CDR3: TGCGCCAGCAGCCAGAATAGCGGGGGTCCGCCCTACGAGCAGTACTTC. Filled out from reference TRBV5-1 and TRBJ2-7, the complete variable domain reads KAGVTQTPRYLIKTRGQQVTLSCSPISGHRSVSWYQQTPGQGLQFLFEYFSETQRNKGNFPGRFSGRQFSNSRSEMNVSTLELGDSALYLCASSQNSGGPPYEQYFGPGTRLTVT.

The V call is TRBV5-4, the J call TRBJ1-5, with a possible D match to TRBD1 (5 bases). Trimming left V 4 bases short and J 4 bases short, with 9 bases between. This CDR3 is built from 13 residues. CDR1 SGHNT and CDR2 YYREEE come from the germline V gene (reference sequence). In nucleotides, the CDR3 is TGTGCCAGCAGCAAAGACAGAAATCAGCCCCAGCATTTT. Its translation: CASSKDRNQPQHF.

The J gene is TRBJ2-3, the V gene TRBV7-3; D may be TRBD2 (5 bases). The length of the CDR3 is 12 residues. V gave up 4 bases and J gave up 6 bases, with 8 bases separating them. The V gene's germline CDR1 is SGHTA and CDR2 FQGTGA. The CDR3 reads CASSSPGDTQYF. The CDR3 DNA reads TGTGCCAGCAGCTCGCCGGGGGATACGCAGTATTTT.

V usage is TRBV28 and J usage is TRBJ2-7; the D gene is possibly TRBD1 (6 bases). This CDR3 is 15 amino acids long. V was pared by 4 bases and J by 3 bases, with 16 bases between. CDR1 and CDR2 from the germline V gene are MDHEN and SYDVKM. CDR3 in amino acids: CASSSPGVSSYEQYF. CDR3 coding DNA: TGTGCCAGCAGTTCACCAGGGGTGTCTAGCTACGAGCAGTACTTC. The full variable domain, its missing parts supplied by reference TRBV28 and TRBJ2-7, is DVKVTQSSRYLVKRTGEKVFLECVQDMDHENMFWYRQDPGLGLRLIYFSYDVKMKEKGDIPEGYSVSREKKERFSLILESASTNQTSMYLCASSSPGVSSYEQYFGPGTRLTVT.

This clone appeared a few times. Germline is not matched at one junction end, which may reflect a read error. The rearrangement links TRBV5-1 to TRBJ2-7, with a tentative D call TRBD1 (5 bases). The CDR3 extends over 11 amino acids. CDR1 and CDR2 (germline): SGHRS, YFSETQ. The chain's CDR3 is CASSLAGILHF. CDR3 nucleotide sequence: TGCGCCAGCAGCTTGGCAGGGATTCTGCACTTC. Using reference TRBV5-1 and TRBJ2-7 for the parts outside the CDR3, the full variable domain is KAGVTQTPRYLIKTRGQQVTLSCSPISGHRSVSWYQQTPGQGLQFLFEYFSETQRNKGNFPGRFSGRQFSNSRSEMNVSTLELGDSALYLCASSLAGILHFGPGTRLTVT.

The J gene is TRBJ2-7, the V gene TRBV28, with TRBD1 matching over 7 bases. The CDR3 totals 14 residues. Losses at the gene ends were 7 bases for V and 5 bases for J; bases not matched to a gene: 11. Germline assignment: CDR1 MDHEN and CDR2 SYDVKM. The CDR3 here is CASTVVQGRHEQYF. The CDR3 DNA follows: TGTGCCAGCACCGTCGTACAGGGGAGACACGAGCAGTACTTC.

This rearrangement joins TRBV4-3 to TRBJ1-4; D is possibly TRBD1 (6 bases). CDR1 is LGHNA and CDR2 is YSLEER in the germline V gene. This CDR3 is 15 amino acids long. Trimming stripped 5 bases from V and 7 bases from J, with 17 bases between. This CDR3 reads CASSVRPGGLEKLFF. The CDR3 nucleotides read TGCGCCAGCAGCGTTCGCCCCGGGGGGCTTGAAAAACTGTTTTTT.

In this sample, this clone turned up a few times. The rearrangement joins TRBV19 to TRBJ2-5, with TRBD1 identical over 11 bases. V shed 4 bases, J shed 4 bases, and the junction held 11 bases outside the gene matches. Germline V gives CDR1 LNHDA, CDR2 SQIVND (reference sequence). The CDR3 spans 17 residues. The CDR3 sequence is CASSTSTGQGGGETQYF. CDR3 bases: TGTGCCAGTAGTACATCTACGGGACAGGGGGGAGGAGAGACCCAGTACTTC.

The rearrangement joins TRBV5-1 to TRBJ2-5; 10 nucleotides line up with TRBD2. CDR3 length: 15 residues. The germline CDR1 and CDR2 sequences are SGHRS and YFSETQ. V shed 3 bases, J shed 3 bases, and the junction held 5 bases outside the gene matches. The CDR3 loop reads CASSSAGTSEETQYF. The CDR3 coding sequence is TGCGCCAGCAGCTCAGCCGGGACTAGCGAAGAGACCCAGTACTTC.

The chain carries TRBV7-2 and TRBJ1-5; 7 bases are a match to TRBD1. The CDR3 is made up of 15 amino acids. Germline V CDR1 and CDR2: SGHTA, FQGNSA. The junction had 10 bases not matched to a gene; V was cut back by 5 bases and J by 6 bases. The CDR3 sequence: CASSPDWTGSQPQHF. Here the CDR3 DNA reads TGTGCCAGCAGCCCGGACTGGACAGGTAGTCAGCCCCAGCATTTT. The full variable domain, rest sourced from reference TRBV7-2 and TRBJ1-5, is GAGVSQSPSNKVTEKGKDVELRCDPISGHTALYWYRQSLGQGLEFLIYFQGNSAPDKSGLPSDRFSAERTGGSVSTLTIQRTQQEDSAVYLCASSPDWTGSQPQHFGDGTRLSIL.

This chain joins TRBV5-6 and TRBJ1-2; D is ambiguous. Trimming left V 4 bases short and J 4 bases short, with 14 bases between. CDR3 length: 14 residues. Germline V lookup: CDR1 SGHDT, CDR2 YYEEEE. CDR3 in amino acids: CASSLFPGSYGYTF. As DNA, the CDR3 is TGTGCCAGCAGCCTTTTTCCGGGGTCCTATGGCTACACCTTC.

The J gene is TRBJ1-5, the V gene TRBV28, with 8 bases identical to TRBD1. Losses at the gene ends were 8 bases for V and 5 bases for J; bases not matched to a gene: 17. Germline CDR1 is MDHEN and CDR2 is SYDVKM. CDR3 length equals 17 residues. The CDR3 reads CASPPRGQGVRYQPQHF. CDR3 coding DNA: TGTGCCAGCCCTCCCCGTGGACAGGGAGTGAGGTATCAGCCCCAGCATTTT. Full variable domain (missing parts from reference TRBV28 and TRBJ1-5): DVKVTQSSRYLVKRTGEKVFLECVQDMDHENMFWYRQDPGLGLRLIYFSYDVKMKEKGDIPEGYSVSREKKERFSLILESASTNQTSMYLCASPPRGQGVRYQPQHFGDGTRLSIL.